This T cell receptor beta chain was captured in a study of T cell repertoires in cytomegalovirus infection. Study details: Indicated by public TCR beta signatures were CMV infection and matching HLA type.

General study findings and limits: In two of eight donors, the top clonotype was HLA-C-restricted CMV-specific.

TCRdb reprocessed the reads via MiXCR and lists one record per CDR3 protein. Of a few hundred thousand distinct CDR3 sequences in the sample, around 18% are singletons; the top ten hold less than 9.5%. A word on this clonotype: Its specificity is unknown.

The CDR3 is made up of 14 amino acids. Germline V CDR1 and CDR2: SNHLY, FYNNEI. Between the trimmed V and J ends, which lost 9 bases and 5 bases, there was a span of 19 bases. Sequenced: PBMCs. This rearrangement joins TRBV2 to TRBJ2-5; D might be TRBD1 (6 bases). The clonotype comes from a human donor in good health (CMV status not recorded). Some clones in this sample may be carry-over from other donors' samples. CDR3 sequence reads: CARETGGRRETQYF. The CDR3 DNA follows: TGTGCCAGGGAGACAGGCGGTAGGCGGGAGACCCAGTACTTC.